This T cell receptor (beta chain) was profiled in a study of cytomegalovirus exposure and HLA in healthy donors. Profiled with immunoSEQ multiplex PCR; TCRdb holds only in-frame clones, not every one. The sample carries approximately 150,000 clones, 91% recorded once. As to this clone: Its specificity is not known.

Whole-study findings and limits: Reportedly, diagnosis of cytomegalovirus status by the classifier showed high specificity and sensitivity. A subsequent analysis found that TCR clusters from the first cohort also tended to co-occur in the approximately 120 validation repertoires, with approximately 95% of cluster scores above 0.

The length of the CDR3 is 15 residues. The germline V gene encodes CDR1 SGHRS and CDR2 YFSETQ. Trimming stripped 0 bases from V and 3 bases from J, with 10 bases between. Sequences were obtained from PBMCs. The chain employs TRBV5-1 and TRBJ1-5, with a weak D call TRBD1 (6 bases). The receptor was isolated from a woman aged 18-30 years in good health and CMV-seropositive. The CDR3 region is CASSLGTGPNQPQHF. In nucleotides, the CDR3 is TGCGCCAGCAGCTTGGGAACAGGGCCCAATCAGCCCCAGCATTTT.